These 25 T cell receptor beta chains came from one sample sequenced in a study of regulatory T cells in long-lasting Graves disease. Stated time point: persistent/refractory GD, antithyroid drugs over 5 years with positive TRAb. Scientists built the TCR library using RNA that was extracted from PBMCs. According to the study, TCR beta libraries were built with iRepertoire HTBI primers and CDR3-region Arm-PCR. TCRdb used MiXCR to reprocess the multiplex PCR reads, holding one entry per CDR3 protein. The table lists about 400,000 distinct CDR3 sequences, less than 25% of them singletons, with roughly 20% in the top ten. Source: peripheral blood mononuclear cells (PBMCs), taken when the disease was refractory, from a patient treated with antithyroid drugs. Receptor source: a female donor with Graves disease.

This clonotype was observed at least ten times. This rearrangement joins TRBV11-2 to TRBJ2-5; D is ambiguous. CDR1 is SGHAT, CDR2 FQNNGV, per germline. V gave up 1 base and J gave up 4 bases, with 10 bases separating them. This CDR3 is 14 amino acids long. This CDR3 reads CASSLGRISETQYF. DNA of the CDR3: TGTGCCAGCAGCTTAGGTCGAATTTCAGAGACCCAGTACTTC.

This clonotype occurred many times. V and J are TRBV11-2 and TRBJ2-7; no reliable D call. The CDR3 length is 13 residues. The V end was cut by 5 bases, the J end by 5 bases, with 13 bases between. The germline V gene has CDR1 SGHAT and CDR2 FQNNGV. The CDR3 DNA follows: TGTGCCAGCAGCCCCGAACTGGTTCACGAGCAGTACTTC. Translating gives CASSPELVHEQYF. The entire variable domain, with the rest obtained from reference TRBV11-2 and TRBJ2-7, is as follows: EAGVAQSPRYKIIEKRQSVAFWCNPISGHATLYWYQQILGQGPKLLIQFQNNGVVDDSQLPKDRFSAERLKGVDSTLKIQPAKLEDSAVYLCASSPELVHEQYFGPGTRLTVT.

This clonotype was recorded at least ten times. The chain links TRBV7-9 to TRBJ1-2; no clear D gene. Trimming left V 5 bases short and J 4 bases short, with 14 bases between. The CDR3 length is 14 residues. Germline V CDR1 and CDR2: SEHNR, FQNEAQ (reference sequence). The CDR3 is CASSKDFPGYGYTF. In DNA form, the CDR3 reads TGTGCCAGCAGCAAGGACTTCCCTGGCTATGGCTACACCTTC.

V is TRBV13 and J is TRBJ2-7; a weak D match, TRBD1 (5 bases). The CDR3 is 14 amino acids. Per the germline V gene, CDR1 is PRHDT and CDR2 is FYEKMQ (reference sequence). Trimming took 1 base from V and 5 from J, leaving 12 bases between them. CDR3 sequence: CASSLEGVRNEQYF. The CDR3 nucleotides read TGTGCCAGCAGCTTAGAAGGGGTTCGGAACGAGCAGTACTTC.

This clonotype has only a few counts. This chain links TRBV12-3 or TRBV12-4 with TRBJ1-3; D gene unclear. This CDR3 is 12 amino acids long. The V and J ends lost 2 bases and 5 bases respectively, with 4 bases between them. The DNA of the CDR3 is TGTGCCAGCAGTTTATGGCGAAACACCATATATTTT. Translated, it gives CASSLWRNTIYF.

This clonotype was seen a few times. A clone one base away is much larger, so this may be a read error. The chain combines TRBV11-2 with TRBJ2-5; D remains unclear. The CDR3 extends over 13 amino acids. Germline-derived CDR1 and CDR2 are SGHAT and FQNNGV. The V end was cut by 3 bases, the J end by 0 bases, with 5 bases between. CDR3 coding DNA: TGTGCCAGCAGCTTCTCGTACCAAGAGACCCAGTACTTC. Protein: CASSFSYQETQYF.

The V call is TRBV19, the J call TRBJ2-4, with TRBD2 matching 8 bases. The trim removed 3 bases at V and 8 bases at J, leaving 9 bases unmatched. There are 15 residues in the CDR3. In germline, CDR1 is LNHDA, CDR2 SQIVND (reference sequence). CDR3: CASSMGSSGSDIQYF. As DNA, the CDR3 is TGTGCCAGTAGTATGGGTTCGAGCGGGAGTGACATTCAGTACTTC. The whole variable domain, remainder taken from reference TRBV19 and TRBJ2-4, is DGGITQSPKYLFRKEGQNVTLSCEQNLNHDAMYWYRQDPGQGLRLIYYSQIVNDFQKGDIAEGYSVSREKKESFPLTVTSAQKNPTAFYLCASSMGSSGSDIQYFGAGTRLSVL.

This chain links TRBV5-1 with TRBJ1-2; no reliable D call. Germline V gene lookup returns CDR1 SGHRS and CDR2 YFSETQ. V shed 0 bases and J shed 4 bases, with 10 bases lying between them. The CDR3 contains 14 residues. This CDR3 reads CASSLGTRGYGYTF. DNA of the CDR3: TGCGCCAGCAGCTTGGGAACACGGGGCTATGGCTACACCTTC.

This clonotype was detected a few times. J is TRBJ2-5 and V is TRBV25-1, with D perhaps matching TRBD1 (6 bases). Germline values: CDR1 MGHDK, CDR2 SYGVNS. CDR3 length equals 15 residues. Trimming stripped 0 bases from V and 4 bases from J, with 12 bases between. The CDR3 nucleotides are TGTGCCAGCAGTGAATATATGATAGGGGGAGAGACCCAGTACTTC. This sequence encodes CASSEYMIGGETQYF.

The sample holds a few counts of this clonotype. This rearrangement joins TRBV20-1 to TRBJ1-2; 8 bases align to TRBD1. Germline-derived CDR1 and CDR2 are DFQATT and SNEGSKA (reference sequence). V shed 3 bases, J shed 10 bases, and the junction held 10 bases outside the gene matches. The CDR3 runs 13 residues. CDR3 in amino acids: CSASPQGGSFYTF. The CDR3 region has the DNA TGCAGTGCTAGTCCACAGGGGGGAAGTTTCTACACCTTC.

This clonotype was detected ten times or more. The chain joins TRBV7-2 to TRBJ1-6, with no clear D. Germline V gives CDR1 SGHTA, CDR2 FQGNSA. The CDR3 spans 17 residues. Trimming cost V 6 bases and J 6 bases, with 21 bases left between them. The DNA of the CDR3 is TGTGCCAGCAGTACTTCCGCTCATACCCTTACTAATTCACCCCTCCACTTT. Residues: CASSTSAHTLTNSPLHF.

The chain is built from TRBV6-4 and TRBJ1-6; TRBD1 might be the D (6 bases). CDR3 size: 17 residues. Per germline, CDR1 MRHNA and CDR2 SNTAGT. Trimming cost V 8 bases and J 6 bases, with 23 bases left between them. CDR3 coding DNA: TGTGCCAGCTTACCTCAGGGGCTTGGGGTTAGTAATTCACCCCTCCACTTT. Amino acid sequence: CASLPQGLGVSNSPLHF.

This clonotype was recorded a few times. The chain recombines TRBV15 with TRBJ2-3; 11 nucleotides agree with TRBD2. V trimming: 0 bases; J trimming: 6 bases; junction bases outside the gene matches: 2. The CDR3 has 15 residues. Germline assignment: CDR1 LNHNV and CDR2 YYDKDF (reference sequence). The CDR3 DNA follows: TGTGCCACCAGCAGAGATCCTAGCGGGAGGGATACGCAGTATTTT. This codes for CATSRDPSGRDTQYF.

V is TRBV7-9 and J is TRBJ2-3; D gene unclear. This CDR3 has 14 residues. V gave up 6 bases and J gave up 0 bases, with 10 bases separating them. Germline CDR1 is SEHNR and CDR2 is FQNEAQ (reference sequence). In DNA form, the CDR3 reads TGTGCCAGCAGAACACAATCTAGCACAGATACGCAGTATTTT. Translated: CASRTQSSTDTQYF.

The table lists this clonotype with many counts. The chain is built from TRBV28 and TRBJ2-7, with D perhaps TRBD1 or TRBD2 (5 bases each). The CDR3 sequence is 16 residues long. The ends were cut back, 1 base at V and 2 bases at J, with 15 bases in the middle. The V gene's germline CDR1 is MDHEN and CDR2 SYDVKM. In DNA, the CDR3 is TGTGCCAGCAGTTTATCCGGGGCCTATGGGGCCTACGAGCAGTACTTC. Translation: CASSLSGAYGAYEQYF.

This clonotype was seen ten or more times. This chain links TRBV7-8 with TRBJ2-7; 11 bases are a match to TRBD1. With V trimmed by 3 bases and J by 6 bases, 4 bases remained unmatched. There are 14 residues in the CDR3. The germline gives CDR1 SGHVS, CDR2 FQNEAQ. CDR3 DNA sequence: TGTGCCAGCAGCTTGGACAGGGGGCAGGGCGAGCAGTACTTC. Protein: CASSLDRGQGEQYF.

The table lists this clonotype with a few counts. This chain links TRBV20-1 with TRBJ2-1; 10 bases agree with TRBD2. This CDR3 spans 13 amino acids. The ends lost 2 bases at V and 9 bases at J; junction bases unmatched: 4. The germline V gene encodes CDR1 DFQATT and CDR2 SNEGSKA (reference sequence). CDR3 coding DNA: TGCAGTGCTAGACTAGCGGGAGCCAGTGAGCAGTTCTTC. This translates into CSARLAGASEQFF.

The CDR3 sequence: CASSPEGEHQPQHF. In nucleotides, the CDR3 is TGTGCCAGCAGTCCAGAGGGGGAGCATCAGCCCCAGCATTTT. The chain recombines TRBV12-3 or TRBV12-4 with TRBJ1-5, with TRBD1 as a possible D gene (6 bases). This CDR3 has 14 residues. V lost 5 bases and J 5 bases, leaving 13 bases between the germline ends.

The V call is TRBV15, the J call TRBJ1-5; no reliable D call. The CDR3 has 17 residues. Germline-derived CDR1 and CDR2 are LNHNV and YYDKDF (reference sequence). Trimming cost V 0 bases and J 0 bases, with 12 bases left between them. DNA of the CDR3: TGTGCCACCAGCAGAGATATCCTTGGGGATAGCAATCAGCCCCAGCATTTT. Protein: CATSRDILGDSNQPQHF.

This clonotype was picked up a small number of times. The rearrangement joins TRBV7-2 to TRBJ2-7; D is unresolved. The CDR3 contains 12 residues. V shed 3 bases and J shed 6 bases, with 9 bases lying between them. CDR1 SGHTA and CDR2 FQGNSA come from the germline V gene. DNA for the CDR3: TGTGCCAGCAGCTTTTGGGGTTCCGAGCAGTACTTC. Protein: CASSFWGSEQYF.

This rearrangement joins TRBV19 to TRBJ1-5, with TRBD1 matching over 8 bases. CDR1 is LNHDA, CDR2 SQIVND, per germline (reference sequence). This CDR3 contains 16 residues. V dropped 2 bases and J dropped 1; count of bases not matched to a gene: 4. CDR3 sequence (DNA): TGTGCCAGTAGTATACAGGGGGCGGGCAGCAATCAGCCCCAGCATTTT. It codes for CASSIQGAGSNQPQHF.

The genes are TRBV10-1 and TRBJ1-1; D possibly corresponds to TRBD1 (6 bases). Germline CDR1 reads WNHNN; CDR2 reads SYGVQD (reference sequence). V was clipped by 9 bases and J by 1 base, with 12 bases between them. There are 13 residues in the CDR3. The CDR3 nucleotides are TGCGCCAGAAGGGGGGTGGGGAACACTGAAGCTTTCTTT. Protein product: CARRGVGNTEAFF.

This clonotype was observed many times. The chain uses TRBV7-2 and TRBJ2-7; the match to TRBD1 covers 7 bases. The CDR3 has 14 amino acids. Germline CDR1 is SGHTA and CDR2 is FQGNSA. The V segment lost 1 base and the J segment 2 bases; nucleotides outside the gene matches: 2. This CDR3 is CASSLDGTAYEQYF. The CDR3 nucleotides read TGTGCCAGCAGCTTAGATGGGACAGCCTACGAGCAGTACTTC.

This clonotype came up many times. The rearrangement uses TRBV7-2 and TRBJ2-7; D gene ambiguous. Germline V gives CDR1 SGHTA, CDR2 FQGNSA. The CDR3 has 14 amino acids. Trimming took off 5 bases at V and 1 base at J, with 12 bases between the two ends. The CDR3 loop is CASSPGQVSYEQYF. The CDR3 nucleotides read TGTGCCAGCAGCCCCGGCCAAGTATCCTACGAGCAGTACTTC. The full variable domain, with the rest looked up from reference TRBV7-2 and TRBJ2-7, is GAGVSQSPSNKVTEKGKDVELRCDPISGHTALYWYRQSLGQGLEFLIYFQGNSAPDKSGLPSDRFSAERTGGSVSTLTIQRTQQEDSAVYLCASSPGQVSYEQYFGPGTRLTVT.

This clonotype was detected many times. The rearrangement uses TRBV7-9 and TRBJ2-7; D is unclear. Germline CDR1 is SEHNR and CDR2 is FQNEAQ (reference sequence). CDR3 length: 13 amino acids. Between the trimmed V and J ends, which lost 5 bases and 2 bases, there was a span of 10 bases. The CDR3 reads CASSLPGPYEQYF. The CDR3, as DNA: TGTGCCAGCAGCCTTCCTGGCCCCTACGAGCAGTACTTC.